This TCR beta chain was retrieved from a study of Ad26.COV2.S vaccination and SARS-CoV-2 variants. This clone has just one count. Antigen unknown. CDR1 and CDR2 from the germline V gene are SEHNR and FQNEAQ (reference sequence). The CDR3 is 11 amino acids. The trim removed 5 bases at V and 10 bases at J, leaving 2 bases unmatched. TCRdb's copy holds only in-frame clones and misses some; the assay was immunoSEQ multiplex PCR. The sample includes about 410,000 clones, 92% of them seen just once. Findings of the study overall: Reportedly, spike-specific CD8+ and CD4+ T cell responses achieved substantial breadth once vaccination had taken place. Vaccine recipients surpassed placebo recipients in spike-specific TCR breadth.

As to treatment: roughly 19 received Ad26.COV2.S at low or high dose, single or two shots; several received placebo; per-sample allocation not given. Sample collection was performed on day 63 after the first vaccine or placebo injection. The sequence came from a person aged 18-60 years who received the Ad26.COV2.S COVID-19 vaccine or a placebo. The rearrangement links TRBV7-9 to TRBJ2-1; 7 bases line up with TRBD2. The material sequenced was peripheral blood, taken in a trial of Ad26.COV2.S vaccine versus placebo. This CDR3 reads CASSPAGEQFF. The CDR3 DNA reads TGTGCCAGCAGCCCAGCGGGGGAGCAGTTCTTC. Full variable domain (missing parts from reference TRBV7-9 and TRBJ2-1): DTGVSQNPRHKITKRGQNVTFRCDPISEHNRLYWYRQTLGQGPEFLTYFQNEAQLEKSRLLSDRFSAERPKGSFSTLEIQRTEQGDSAMYLCASSPAGEQFFGPGTRLTVL.